The table lists the clone carrying this T cell receptor (beta chain) with a count of one. CDR3 length equals 16 residues. Germline trimming cut 6 bases from V and 3 bases from J; bases unmatched to any gene: 6. CDR1 and CDR2 (germline): ENHRY, SYGVKD. Study processing details: The authors estimated nucleated cell counts from reference gene primer amplification. The protocol was immunoSEQ multiplex PCR, while the TCRdb copy is restricted to in-frame clones and leaves out a portion. V, J and clone size were drawn from that table, and D and trimming were deduced from the DNA. The sample yields about 350,000 clones, roughly 90% seen once. The record originates from a study of blood T cell repertoires in COVID-19. Study at large: Acute and convalescent COVID-19 samples came from the United States, Italy and Spain.

The rearrangement uses TRBV10-3 and TRBJ2-1; 12 positions agree with TRBD2. This TCR was sampled from a woman in her 70s with COVID-19, enrolled during active disease. Sequencing input: peripheral blood. CDR3: CAISLTSGGLYNEQFF. CDR3 coding DNA: TGTGCCATCAGCTTGACTAGCGGGGGACTCTACAATGAGCAGTTCTTC.